Below, one T cell receptor beta chain is given with its context. Its antigen is as yet unknown. The ViraFEST assay expanded antigen-specific CD4+ T cells with viral peptide pools before sequencing. Investigators separated out CD4+ T cells once about eleven days of culture had passed. Participants were vaccinated with two doses of either the BNT162b2 or mRNA-1273 vaccine. CDR1 is KGHDR, CDR2 SFDVKD, per germline. The CDR3 has 16 amino acids. The junction had 7 bases not matched to a gene; V was cut back by 3 bases and J by 6 bases. The data originate from a study of vaccination effects on CD4 cells after COVID-19. Using immunoSEQ multiplex PCR, the repertoire was profiled, and TCRdb retains in-frame clones only, with some absent. The sample has more than 35,000 clones, around four fifths seen once.

Here the sequenced sample was CD4+ T cells from PBMCs cultured with HCoV-NL63 spike peptides, taken after COVID-19 vaccination. This chain links TRBV24-1 with TRBJ2-2, with 9 bases that match TRBD1. This TCR derives from a human donor who received a COVID-19 vaccine. Some clones in this sample may be carry-over from other donors' samples. As DNA, the CDR3 is TGTGCCACCAGTGATGTTACAGGGGGCGACGCCGGGGAGCTGTTTTTT. Translating gives CATSDVTGGDAGELFF.